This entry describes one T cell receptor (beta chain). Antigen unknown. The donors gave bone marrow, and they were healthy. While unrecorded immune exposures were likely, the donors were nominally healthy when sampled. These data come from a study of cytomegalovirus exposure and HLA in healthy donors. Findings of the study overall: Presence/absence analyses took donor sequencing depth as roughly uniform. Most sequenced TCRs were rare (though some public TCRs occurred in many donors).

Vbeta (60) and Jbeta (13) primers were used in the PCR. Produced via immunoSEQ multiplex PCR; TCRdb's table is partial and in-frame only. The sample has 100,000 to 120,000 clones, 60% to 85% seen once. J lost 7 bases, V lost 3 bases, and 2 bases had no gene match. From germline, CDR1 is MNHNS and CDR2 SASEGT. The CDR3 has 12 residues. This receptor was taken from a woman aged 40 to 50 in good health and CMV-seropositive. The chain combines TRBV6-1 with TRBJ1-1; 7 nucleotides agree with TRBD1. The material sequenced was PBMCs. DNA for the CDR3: TGTGCCAGCAGTGACGGGACAGTTGAAGCTTTCTTT. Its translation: CASSDGTVEAFF.